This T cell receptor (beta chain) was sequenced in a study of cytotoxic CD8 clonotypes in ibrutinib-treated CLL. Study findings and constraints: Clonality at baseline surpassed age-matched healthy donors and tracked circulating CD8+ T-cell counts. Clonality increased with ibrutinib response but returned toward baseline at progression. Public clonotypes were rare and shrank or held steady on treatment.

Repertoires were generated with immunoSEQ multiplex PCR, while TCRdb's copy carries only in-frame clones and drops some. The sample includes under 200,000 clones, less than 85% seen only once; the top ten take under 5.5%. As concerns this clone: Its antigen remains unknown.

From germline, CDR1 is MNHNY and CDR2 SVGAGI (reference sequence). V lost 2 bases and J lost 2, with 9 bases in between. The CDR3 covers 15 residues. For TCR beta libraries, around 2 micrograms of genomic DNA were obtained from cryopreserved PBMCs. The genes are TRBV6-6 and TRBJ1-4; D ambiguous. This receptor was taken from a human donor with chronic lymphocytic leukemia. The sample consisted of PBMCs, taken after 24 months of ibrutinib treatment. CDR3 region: CASSYEGQTNEKLFF. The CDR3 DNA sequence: TGTGCCAGCAGTTACGAAGGTCAGACTAATGAAAAACTGTTTTTT.